The 14 T cell receptor beta chains in this list originate from one sample, sequenced in a study of T cells in Graves' hyperthyroidism and ophthalmopathy. The TCR beta CDR3 regions underwent amplification using RNA transcripts as the source. The TCR CDR3 was amplified in a first-round RT-PCR using the HTBI primer set. Using its own MiXCR run on the multiplex PCR reads, TCRdb lists one record per CDR3 protein. The sample holds under 700,000 distinct CDR3 sequences; more than 45% are singletons and the top ten take 8.2%. Source material: peripheral blood or thyroid tissue (not recorded which). Every receptor here comes from a woman younger than 30 with Graves' hyperthyroidism.

Worth noting for this clonotype: Relative to the germline gene, one junction end is altered; a read error may explain this. The V call is TRBV6-5, the J call TRBJ2-5, with D possibly matching TRBD2 (6 bases). CDR3 length: 18 amino acids. CDR1 and CDR2 from the germline V gene are MNHEY and SVGAGI. In nucleotides, the CDR3 is TGTGCCATCAGTTACTCGAGCCGCTTCCGGGAGCGTAGAGAGACCCAGTACTTC. Its protein product is CAISYSSRFRERRETQYF.

Worth noting for this clonotype: Being one base from a much bigger clone, this may be a read error. The chain uses TRBV29-1 and TRBJ1-2; weak D call: TRBD1 (5 bases). The V end was cut by 6 bases, the J end by 4 bases, with 12 bases between. Germline V gene data show CDR1 as SQVTM and CDR2 as ANQGSEA. The CDR3 covers 12 residues. CDR3 amino acids: CSVGPGGYGYTF. The CDR3, as DNA: TGCAGCGTGGGCCCGGGGGGCTATGGCTACACCTTC.

This chain connects TRBV25-1 to TRBJ2-3, with 12 bases identical to TRBD2. In germline, CDR1 is MGHDK, CDR2 SYGVNS. This CDR3 comprises 18 residues. The V segment lost 4 bases and the J segment 6 bases; nucleotides outside the gene matches: 14. The CDR3 protein is CASSGTRLAGAPVDTQYF. The CDR3 region has the DNA TGTGCCAGCAGTGGGACCAGACTAGCGGGAGCCCCCGTGGATACGCAGTATTTT.

The J gene is TRBJ2-7, the V gene TRBV4-1; no clear D gene. The V and J ends lost 0 bases and 1 base respectively, with 4 bases between them. Germline lookup yields CDR1 MGHRA and CDR2 YSYEKL. There are 13 residues in the CDR3. CDR3 in DNA: TGCGCCAGCAGCCAAGATCAGTCCTACGAGCAGTACTTC. This encodes CASSQDQSYEQYF.

The chain recombines TRBV29-1 with TRBJ2-7, with TRBD1 as a possible D gene (5 bases). The CDR3 sequence is 13 residues long. The V end was cut by 8 bases, the J end by 2 bases, with 16 bases between. Germline assignment: CDR1 SQVTM and CDR2 ANQGSEA. DNA for the CDR3: TGCAGCTCGATGACAGCCAGGACCTACGAGCAGTACTTC. This sequence encodes CSSMTARTYEQYF.

The chain joins TRBV11-1 to TRBJ2-5; 14 positions match TRBD2. The J segment lost 5 bases and the V segment lost 7 bases, leaving 12 bases of the junction unmatched. The CDR3 spans 17 residues. Looked up from germline, CDR1 is SGHAT and CDR2 is FQDESV (reference sequence). The CDR3 bases are TGTGCCAGCACCCCGACTAGCGGGAGGGTTCGGTCGGAGACCCAGTACTTC. This translates into CASTPTSGRVRSETQYF.

With regard to this clonotype: This could be a read error, since a much larger clone is one nucleotide away. The V call is TRBV5-4, the J call TRBJ1-2; the match to TRBD1 covers 7 bases. Trimming took 3 bases from V and 4 from J; bases not matched to a gene: 6. The germline V gene has CDR1 SGHNT and CDR2 YYREEE (reference sequence). This CDR3 spans 14 amino acids. CDR3 sequence reads: CASSSAGTVYGYTF. CDR3 in DNA: TGTGCCAGCAGCTCGGCCGGGACAGTCTATGGCTACACCTTC.

The table lists this clonotype with a count of one. A much bigger clone sits one base away, suggesting this may be a read error. The chain has TRBV10-3 and TRBJ1-5, with D possibly being TRBD1 (6 bases). V lost 8 bases and J 4 bases, leaving 12 bases between the germline ends. Germline V CDR1 and CDR2: ENHRY, SYGVKD. The CDR3 loop spans 13 amino acids. CDR3 residues: CAIGRTENQPQHF. The CDR3 nucleotides read TGTGCCATCGGCCGGACAGAAAATCAGCCCCAGCATTTT.

The sample holds a few counts of this clonotype. The V and J genes are TRBV10-3 and TRBJ1-4, with 9 bases aligning to TRBD1. J gave up 6 bases and V 3 bases, and 2 bases lay outside the gene matches. CDR3 length equals 14 residues. Germline lookup yields CDR1 ENHRY and CDR2 SYGVKD. CDR3 nucleotides: TGTGCCATCAGTGAACGGACAGGGGATGAAAAACTGTTTTTT. Its translation: CAISERTGDEKLFF.

This clonotype was counted between two and nine times. The rearrangement links TRBV5-1 to TRBJ1-5, with D possibly being TRBD1 (6 bases). This CDR3 spans 15 amino acids. Trimming removed 0 bases from V and 2 bases from J, with 9 bases in between. Germline CDR1 and CDR2: SGHRS and YFSETQ. The CDR3 DNA follows: TGCGCCAGCAGCTTGGATTCAGGGGGCAATCAGCCCCAGCATTTT. It specifies CASSLDSGGNQPQHF.

The CDR3 sequence: CSARAGGGGEKVQYF. CDR3 in DNA: TGCAGTGCTAGAGCTGGTGGAGGGGGGGAGAAAGTCCAGTACTTC. This chain links TRBV20-1 with TRBJ2-5, with D possibly being TRBD2 (7 bases). V lost 1 base, J lost 10 bases, and 22 bases lay in between. This CDR3 is built from 15 residues. Germline V CDR1 and CDR2: DFQATT, SNEGSKA (reference sequence).

V usage is TRBV14 and J usage is TRBJ1-6, with D unclear. Deletions cut 7 bases from V and 10 bases from J, with 20 bases between. The CDR3 consists of 15 residues. CDR1 is SGHDN and CDR2 is FVKESK in the germline V gene. This chain's CDR3 is CASTPLWGSGSPLHF. Here the CDR3 DNA reads TGTGCCAGCACCCCTCTTTGGGGAAGTGGGTCACCCCTCCACTTT.

Note on this clonotype: Germline and junction disagree at one end, which may indicate a read error. J is TRBJ1-6 and V is TRBV2; 8 bases agree with TRBD1. There are 14 residues in the CDR3. The germline V gene has CDR1 SNHLY and CDR2 FYNNEI. DNA for the CDR3: TGTGCCAGCAGACCGACAGGGGATAACTCACCCCTCCACTTT. Protein: CASRPTGDNSPLHF.

The chain carries TRBV2 and TRBJ1-2, with no clear D. Trimming cost V 6 bases and J 0 bases, with 14 bases left between them. Germline CDR1 reads SNHLY; CDR2 reads FYNNEI. The CDR3 sequence is 15 residues long. CDR3 region: CASSPSGRANYGYTF. The CDR3 nucleotides read TGTGCCAGCAGCCCATCGGGGAGAGCTAACTATGGCTACACCTTC.